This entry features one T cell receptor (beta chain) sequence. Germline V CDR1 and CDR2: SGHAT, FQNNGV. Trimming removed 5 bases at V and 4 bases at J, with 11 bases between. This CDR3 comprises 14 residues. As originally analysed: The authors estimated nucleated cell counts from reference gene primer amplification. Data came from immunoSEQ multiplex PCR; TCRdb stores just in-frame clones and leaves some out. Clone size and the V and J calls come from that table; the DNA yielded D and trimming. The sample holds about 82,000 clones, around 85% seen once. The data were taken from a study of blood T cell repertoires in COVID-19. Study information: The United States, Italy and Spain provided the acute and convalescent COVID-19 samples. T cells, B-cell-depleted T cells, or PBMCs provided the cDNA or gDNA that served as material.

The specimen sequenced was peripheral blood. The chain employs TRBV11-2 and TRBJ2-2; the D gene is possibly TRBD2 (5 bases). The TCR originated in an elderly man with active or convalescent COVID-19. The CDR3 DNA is TGTGCCAGCAGCCCCCAGCGGAGCACCGGGGAGCTGTTTTTT. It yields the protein CASSPQRSTGELFF.